The 30 T cell receptor beta chains in this list originate from one sample, sequenced in a study of T cell responses to AZD1222 COVID-19 vaccine (dated by TCRdb to the early 2020s). The sample's time point label, in plain terms: about 28 days (+/-7) after the second vaccine dose. Library method: the immunoSEQ multiplex PCR assay. TCRdb provides this immuneACCESS table in a form limited to in-frame rearrangements. Some clones are lacking; in checked studies, under half of them reflect an unresolved V gene, and why the rest are absent is not known. The table for this sample lists roughly 170,000 clones; approximately 94% of them were counted only once. The ten largest clones add up to more than 1.5% of the sample. The specimen was peripheral blood, collected 28 days after the second AZD1222 dose. Every receptor here comes from an adult who received the AZD1222 COVID-19 vaccine.

This clone is a singleton in its sample. The CDR3 protein is CASRSQIQGASGYTF. The CDR3 bases are TGTGCCAGCAGGTCCCAGATACAGGGGGCTTCTGGCTACACCTTC. The J gene is TRBJ1-2, the V gene TRBV7-3, with TRBD1 matching 9 bases. The CDR3 covers 15 residues. V dropped 6 bases and J dropped 7; count of bases not matched to a gene: 12. In germline, CDR1 is SGHTA, CDR2 FQGTGA. Filled out from reference TRBV7-3 and TRBJ1-2, the complete variable domain reads GAGVSQTPSNKVTEKGKYVELRCDPISGHTALYWYRQSLGQGPEFLIYFQGTGAADDSGLPNDRFFAVRPEGSVSTLKIQRTERGDSAVYLCASRSQIQGASGYTFGSGTRLTVV.

The chain employs TRBV12-3 or TRBV12-4 and TRBJ1-5, with D unclear. The V gene lost 6 bases and the J gene lost 6 bases, with 12 bases spanning the gap. The CDR3 length is 13 residues. The CDR3 DNA follows: TGTGCCAGCAGCCTAATAGGGAGTCAGCCCCAGCATTTT. It specifies CASSLIGSQPQHF.

The chain carries TRBV14 and TRBJ2-2; no firm D call. V lost 1 base and J lost 3, with 6 bases in between. The germline CDR1 and CDR2 sequences are SGHDN and FVKESK. The CDR3 runs to 14 residues. CDR3 DNA sequence: TGTGCCAGCAGCCAAGTTCGGGACACCGGGGAGCTGTTTTTT. Its protein is CASSQVRDTGELFF.

The chain employs TRBV24-1 and TRBJ2-3, with TRBD2 identical over 13 bases. The V segment lost 4 bases and the J segment 1 base; nucleotides outside the gene matches: 1. The CDR3 consists of 16 residues. The V gene's germline CDR1 is KGHDR and CDR2 SFDVKD. CDR3 bases: TGTGCCACCAGTGACGGACTAGCGGGGGGCACAGATACGCAGTATTTT. Its protein is CATSDGLAGGTDTQYF.

The rearrangement joins TRBV14 to TRBJ1-1; D gene unclear. Germline V lookup: CDR1 SGHDN, CDR2 FVKESK. The CDR3 spans 13 residues. Trimming removed 3 bases from V and 3 bases from J, with 8 bases in between. The CDR3 nucleotides are TGTGCCAGCAGCCAGCACGGGGACACTGAAGCTTTCTTT. It translates to CASSQHGDTEAFF.

The chain joins TRBV3-1 (or the pseudogene TRBV3-2) to TRBJ2-5; D gene uncertain. The CDR3 has 15 amino acids. In germline, CDR1 is LGHDT, CDR2 YNNKEL (reference sequence). Between the trimmed V and J ends, which lost 1 base and 2 bases, there was a span of 11 bases. CDR3: CASSQGLAAQETQYF. The DNA for the CDR3 is TGTGCCAGCAGCCAAGGGTTGGCTGCACAAGAGACCCAGTACTTC.

The CDR3 protein is CASSPRTLLGTNEKLFF. The CDR3 DNA sequence: TGTGCCAGCAGCCCTCGGACGTTGCTGGGAACTAATGAAAAACTGTTTTTT. V is TRBV9 and J is TRBJ1-4; the D is unclear. Germline V gene data show CDR1 as SGDLS and CDR2 as YYNGEE. Trimming cost V 4 bases and J 1 base, with 17 bases left between them. There are 17 residues in the CDR3.

The chain combines TRBV19 with TRBJ2-7, with unresolved D. The CDR3 totals 11 residues. Germline CDR1 is LNHDA and CDR2 is SQIVND (reference sequence). The V end lost 5 bases, the J end lost 4 bases, and 6 bases lay between the germline ends. The CDR3 sequence is CASSYGYEQYF. CDR3 nucleotide sequence: TGTGCCAGTAGTTACGGGTACGAGCAGTACTTC.

This rearrangement joins TRBV4-1 to TRBJ2-7; tentatively, D is TRBD2 (6 bases). The CDR3 sequence is 16 residues long. Germline lookup yields CDR1 MGHRA and CDR2 YSYEKL. V lost 4 bases and J 2 bases, leaving 18 bases between the germline ends. The CDR3 coding sequence is TGCGCCAGCAGCCCACCCGAGCGGGCGTCCCCCTACGAGCAGTACTTC. This codes for CASSPPERASPYEQYF.

A few counts support this clone. The chain couples TRBV5-1 to TRBJ1-1; D gene ambiguous. This CDR3 spans 16 amino acids. The V end lost 0 bases, the J end lost 11 bases, and 23 bases lay between the germline ends. The germline V gene has CDR1 SGHRS and CDR2 YFSETQ. CDR3 DNA: TGCGCCAGCAGCTTGGACGGGGTCCTCCGTCTCACCGGCGCTTTCTTT. Translation gives CASSLDGVLRLTGAFF.

The J gene is TRBJ1-3, the V gene TRBV7-2; D not certain. Germline loops: CDR1 SGHTA, CDR2 FQGNSA. The CDR3 sequence is 14 residues long. The germline V and J ends were trimmed by 1 base and 2 bases, with 6 bases remaining between them. The CDR3 loop is CASSLGATGNTIYF. Written as DNA, the CDR3 is TGTGCCAGCAGCTTAGGGGCAACTGGAAACACCATATATTTT.

This clone has a handful of counts. The chain couples TRBV10-1 to TRBJ2-1; weak D call: TRBD1 (6 bases). Germline V gene lookup returns CDR1 WNHNN and CDR2 SYGVQD (reference sequence). Trimming shortened V by 10 bases and J by 5 bases, and 15 bases separated the two germline ends. The CDR3 covers 13 residues. Written as DNA, the CDR3 is TGCGCCACCTGGTCAGGGGCGGACAATGAGCAGTTCTTC. Translating it yields CATWSGADNEQFF.

The V gene is TRBV2, the J gene TRBJ2-7; TRBD1 matches 12 bases. V dropped 8 bases and J dropped 6; count of bases not matched to a gene: 8. This CDR3 is 14 amino acids long. Germline CDR1 is SNHLY and CDR2 is FYNNEI. The DNA of the CDR3 is TGTGCCAGCTCGGGACAGGGGGCAACCGGCGAGCAGTACTTC. It yields the protein CASSGQGATGEQYF.

The chain employs TRBV3-1 (or the pseudogene TRBV3-2) and TRBJ1-5, with D possibly being TRBD1 (5 bases). The germline V gene encodes CDR1 LGHDT and CDR2 YNNKEL (reference sequence). The germline V and J ends were trimmed by 8 bases and 8 bases, with 13 bases remaining between them. The CDR3 is 12 residues long. The CDR3 protein is CASGDGGEPQHF. The CDR3 DNA follows: TGTGCCAGCGGGGACGGCGGGGAGCCCCAGCATTTT.

The chain employs TRBV6-6 and TRBJ1-1; D is unresolved. The CDR3 has 12 amino acids. V shed 5 bases and J shed 11 bases, with 15 bases lying between them. The germline gives CDR1 MNHNY, CDR2 SVGAGI (reference sequence). CDR3 in DNA: TGTGCCAGCAGTCTACACGACCTCGGGGCTTTCTTT. Protein sequence: CASSLHDLGAFF.

The rearrangement joins TRBV28 to TRBJ2-1, with a possible D match to TRBD1 (5 bases). Germline CDR1 and CDR2: MDHEN and SYDVKM. The germline V and J ends were trimmed by 2 bases and 2 bases, with 13 bases remaining between them. CDR3 length equals 16 residues. CDR3 region: CASSLGAENPYNEQFF. The CDR3 bases are TGTGCCAGCAGTTTAGGGGCCGAAAACCCCTACAATGAGCAGTTCTTC.

J is TRBJ1-4 and V is TRBV6-5; D is unresolved. V lost 3 bases and J lost 2, with 10 bases in between. Germline CDR1 is MNHEY and CDR2 is SVGAGI. CDR3 size: 15 residues. The CDR3: CASSYYARTNEKLFF. CDR3 nucleotide sequence: TGTGCCAGCAGTTATTATGCGAGGACTAATGAAAAACTGTTTTTT.

J is TRBJ2-7 and V is TRBV19; D is perhaps TRBD2 (6 bases). CDR1 LNHDA and CDR2 SQIVND come from the germline V gene (reference sequence). This CDR3 is built from 13 residues. V shed 9 bases and J shed 5 bases, with 17 bases lying between them. CDR3 sequence reads: CARATGVGDEQYF. CDR3 coding DNA: TGTGCCAGAGCGACGGGAGTGGGCGACGAGCAGTACTTC.

The chain employs TRBV19 and TRBJ1-1; no definite D call. CDR3 length: 12 residues. Deletions cut 5 bases from V and 1 base from J, with 5 bases between. CDR1 and CDR2 (germline): LNHDA, SQIVND (reference sequence). The CDR3 sequence: CASSPANTEAFF. CDR3 DNA sequence: TGTGCCAGTAGTCCGGCGAACACTGAAGCTTTCTTT.

The chain couples TRBV27 to TRBJ2-7; no reliable D call. CDR1 MNHEY and CDR2 SMNVEV come from the germline V gene (reference sequence). This CDR3 spans 15 amino acids. Trimming pared 0 bases from V and 2 bases from J, leaving 11 bases between. In nucleotides, the CDR3 is TGTGCCAGCAGTTTATCGAAGAACAGAGCCTACGAGCAGTACTTC. Translating it yields CASSLSKNRAYEQYF.

This clone showed up just a few times. Here the CDR3 reads CASSPPPELRQGYTF. The CDR3 nucleotides read TGTGCCAGCAGTCCGCCCCCCGAGCTGCGGCAAGGCTACACCTTC. The genes are TRBV7-9 and TRBJ1-2; no definite D call. The CDR3 contains 15 residues. Germline-derived CDR1 and CDR2 are SEHNR and FQNEAQ (reference sequence). The V and J ends lost 6 bases and 8 bases respectively, with 22 bases between them.

V gene TRBV11-3 combines with J gene TRBJ1-3; weak D call: TRBD1 (5 bases). V was pared by 5 bases and J by 9 bases, with 11 bases between. This CDR3 has 12 residues. CDR1 is SGHNT, CDR2 YENEEA, per germline. The chain's CDR3 is CASSRGTGTIYF. The CDR3 nucleotides are TGTGCCAGCAGCCGGGGGACGGGCACCATATATTTT.

The rearrangement uses TRBV7-3 and TRBJ2-1; D gene uncertain. Germline V gene lookup returns CDR1 SGHTA and CDR2 FQGTGA. CDR3 length equals 13 residues. The V end was cut by 1 base, the J end by 7 bases, with 8 bases between. The CDR3 spells CASSLRYGNEQFF. The CDR3 bases are TGTGCCAGCAGCTTAAGGTACGGGAATGAGCAGTTCTTC. Filled out from reference TRBV7-3 and TRBJ2-1, the complete variable domain reads GAGVSQTPSNKVTEKGKYVELRCDPISGHTALYWYRQSLGQGPEFLIYFQGTGAADDSGLPNDRFFAVRPEGSVSTLKIQRTERGDSAVYLCASSLRYGNEQFFGPGTRLTVL.

V usage is TRBV2 and J usage is TRBJ2-7, with TRBD1 matching 7 bases. V shed 6 bases and J 3 bases; nucleotides not matched to a gene: 11. The CDR3 has 15 amino acids. In germline, CDR1 is SNHLY, CDR2 FYNNEI. This chain's CDR3 is CASRLTGNYGYEQYF. Written as DNA, the CDR3 is TGTGCCAGCAGACTGACAGGGAATTACGGCTACGAGCAGTACTTC. The full variable domain, in which reference TRBV2 and TRBJ2-7 provide the parts outside the CDR3, is EPEVTQTPSHQVTQMGQEVILRCVPISNHLYFYWYRQILGQKVEFLVSFYNNEISEKSEIFDDQFSVERPDGSNFTLKIRSTKLEDSAMYFCASRLTGNYGYEQYFGPGTRLTVT.

V gene TRBV9 combines with J gene TRBJ1-3; no clear D gene. Trimming left V 7 bases short and J 4 bases short, with 6 bases between. Germline V CDR1 and CDR2: SGDLS, YYNGEE. This CDR3 is 11 amino acids long. For the CDR3, the DNA is TGTGCCAGCGCAGCCGGAAACACCATATATTTT. Amino acids: CASAAGNTIYF.

The V call is TRBV27, the J call TRBJ1-2; D unclear. The CDR3 has 14 residues. Germline V gene lookup returns CDR1 MNHEY and CDR2 SMNVEV (reference sequence). V dropped 3 bases and J dropped 0 bases, with 8 bases sitting between them. The CDR3 nucleotides read TGTGCCAGCAGTTTTTCAAGGACTAACTATGGCTACACCTTC. This translates into CASSFSRTNYGYTF.

This sequence joins TRBV9 and TRBJ1-2, with a possible D match to TRBD1 (6 bases). Looked up from germline, CDR1 is SGDLS and CDR2 is YYNGEE. This CDR3 is built from 13 residues. V lost 3 bases and J 8 bases, leaving 14 bases between the germline ends. CDR3 DNA: TGTGCCAGCAGCGAGGCCTTGGGGGCCGGCTACACCTTC. This codes for CASSEALGAGYTF.

The gene calls are TRBV6-5 and TRBJ2-1; D is unclear. This CDR3 region has 11 residues. CDR1 MNHEY and CDR2 SVGAGI come from the germline V gene. V shed 5 bases and J shed 8 bases, with 7 bases lying between them. CDR3 residues: CASSQTDEQFF. CDR3 in DNA: TGTGCCAGCAGTCAAACCGATGAGCAGTTCTTC.

V gene TRBV2 combines with J gene TRBJ2-1; TRBD1 agrees at 7 bases. Trimming removed 11 bases from V and 3 bases from J; junction bases left unmatched: 7. The CDR3 loop spans 13 amino acids. Germline V gene sequence: CDR1 SNHLY, CDR2 FYNNEI. CDR3 region: CAGQDPNYNEQFF. The CDR3 DNA reads as TGTGCCGGACAGGACCCAAACTACAATGAGCAGTTCTTC.

V and J are TRBV19 and TRBJ1-5; 9 bases are shared with TRBD1. Germline loops: CDR1 LNHDA, CDR2 SQIVND (reference sequence). This CDR3 is 15 amino acids long. V dropped 5 bases and J dropped 7; count of bases not matched to a gene: 9. The CDR3 coding sequence is TGTGCCAGTAGTTTACAACAGGGGGCTGGACAGCCCCAGCATTTT. Its translation: CASSLQQGAGQPQHF.